The following is a T cell receptor beta chain sequence with its context. The authors' processing: Researchers report that nucleated cell counts were estimated from reference gene primer amplification. Measured with immunoSEQ multiplex PCR; TCRdb has only the in-frame clones, and not every one. The V and J calls and clone size come from that table; D and trimming were worked out from the DNA. The data show 95,000 to 150,000 clones, around 77% seen once. The data stem from a study of blood T cell repertoires in COVID-19. Looking at the study overall: T cells, B-cell-depleted T cells, or PBMCs supplied cDNA or gDNA.

Germline values: CDR1 MDHEN, CDR2 SYDVKM. Trimming cost V 6 bases and J 3 bases, with 15 bases left between them. The CDR3 runs 14 residues. This clonotype was sampled from a human donor in a cohort sampled during active COVID-19. Sequenced: peripheral blood. The genes are TRBV28 and TRBJ2-7; D is possibly TRBD2 (5 bases). CDR3 DNA sequence: TGTGCCAGCAGACCTTTTACGGGGAACTACGAGCAGTACTTC. This codes for CASRPFTGNYEQYF.